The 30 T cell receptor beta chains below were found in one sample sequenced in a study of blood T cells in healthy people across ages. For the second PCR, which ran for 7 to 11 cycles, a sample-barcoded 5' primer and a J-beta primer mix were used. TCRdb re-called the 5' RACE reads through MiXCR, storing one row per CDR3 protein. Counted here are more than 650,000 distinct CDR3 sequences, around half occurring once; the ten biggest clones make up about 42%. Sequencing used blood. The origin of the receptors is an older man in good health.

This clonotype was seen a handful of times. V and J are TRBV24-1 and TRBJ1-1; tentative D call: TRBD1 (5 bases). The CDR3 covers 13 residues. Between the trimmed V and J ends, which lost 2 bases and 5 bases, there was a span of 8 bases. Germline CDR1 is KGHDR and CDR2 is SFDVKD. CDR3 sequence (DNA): TGTGCCACCAGTGATTATCAGGGTACTGAAGCTTTCTTT. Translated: CATSDYQGTEAFF.

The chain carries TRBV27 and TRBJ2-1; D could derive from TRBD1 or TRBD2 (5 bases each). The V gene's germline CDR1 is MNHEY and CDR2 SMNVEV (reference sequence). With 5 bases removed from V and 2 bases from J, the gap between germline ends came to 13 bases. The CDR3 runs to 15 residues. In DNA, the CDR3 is TGTGCCAGCAGTAGCGGCAGGGCTACCTACAATGAGCAGTTCTTC. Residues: CASSSGRATYNEQFF.

CDR3 nucleotide sequence: TGTGCCAGCTTAGGGGTTAATGAGCAGTTCTTC. Translation: CASLGVNEQFF. The chain uses TRBV25-1 and TRBJ2-1, with a tentative D call TRBD1 (5 bases). CDR1 and CDR2 (germline): MGHDK, SYGVNS. Trimming left V 8 bases short and J 7 bases short, with 9 bases between. This CDR3 region has 11 residues. Combining the CDR3 with reference TRBV25-1 and TRBJ2-1 gives the whole variable domain EADIYQTPRYLVIGTGKKITLECSQTMGHDKMYWYQQDPGMELHLIHYSYGVNSTEKGDLSSESTVSRIRTEHFPLTLESARPSHTSQYLCASLGVNEQFFGPGTRLTVL.

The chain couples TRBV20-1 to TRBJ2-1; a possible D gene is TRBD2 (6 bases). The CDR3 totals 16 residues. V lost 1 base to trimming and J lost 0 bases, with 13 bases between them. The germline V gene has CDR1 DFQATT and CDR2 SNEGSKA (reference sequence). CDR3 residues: CSARGRGIRSYNEQFF. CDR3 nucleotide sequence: TGCAGTGCTAGAGGCCGCGGGATCCGCTCCTACAATGAGCAGTTCTTC.

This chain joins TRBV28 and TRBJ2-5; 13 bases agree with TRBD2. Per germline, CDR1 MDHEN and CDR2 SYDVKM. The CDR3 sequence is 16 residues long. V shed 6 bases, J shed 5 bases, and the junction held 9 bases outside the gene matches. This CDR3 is CASSPWTSGSQETQYF. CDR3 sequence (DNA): TGTGCCAGCAGCCCCTGGACTAGCGGGAGTCAGGAGACCCAGTACTTC.

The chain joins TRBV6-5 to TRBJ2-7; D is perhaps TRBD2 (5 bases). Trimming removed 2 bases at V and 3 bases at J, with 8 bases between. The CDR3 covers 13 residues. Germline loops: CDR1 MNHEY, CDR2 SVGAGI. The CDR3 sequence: CASSYRLFYEQYF. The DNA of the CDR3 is TGTGCCAGCAGTTACCGACTATTCTACGAGCAGTACTTC.

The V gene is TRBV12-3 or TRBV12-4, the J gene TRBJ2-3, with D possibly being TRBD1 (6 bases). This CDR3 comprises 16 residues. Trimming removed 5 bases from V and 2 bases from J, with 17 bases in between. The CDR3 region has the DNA TGTGCCAGCAGTCCCGGGGACACTTTGGACACAGATACGCAGTATTTT. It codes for CASSPGDTLDTDTQYF.

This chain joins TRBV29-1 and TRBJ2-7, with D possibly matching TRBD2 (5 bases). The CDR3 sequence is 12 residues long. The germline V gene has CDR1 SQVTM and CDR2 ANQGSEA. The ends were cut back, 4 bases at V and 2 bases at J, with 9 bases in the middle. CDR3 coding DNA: TGCAGCGTTGCCGGGGAGACCTACGAGCAGTACTTC. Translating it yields CSVAGETYEQYF.

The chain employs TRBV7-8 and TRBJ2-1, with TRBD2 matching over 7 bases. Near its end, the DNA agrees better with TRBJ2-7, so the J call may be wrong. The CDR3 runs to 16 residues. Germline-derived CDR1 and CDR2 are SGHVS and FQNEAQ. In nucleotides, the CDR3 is TGTGCCAGCAGCCCCCGTCTAGCGGACTATGGGTACGAGCAGTACTTC. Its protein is CASSPRLADYGYEQYF.

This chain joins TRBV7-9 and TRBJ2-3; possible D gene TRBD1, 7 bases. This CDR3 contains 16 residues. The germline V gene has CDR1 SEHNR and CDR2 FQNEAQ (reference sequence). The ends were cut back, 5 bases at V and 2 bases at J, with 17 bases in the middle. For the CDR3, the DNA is TGTGCCAGCAGCCAGGGGGGCAGCGGAAACACAGATACGCAGTATTTT. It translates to CASSQGGSGNTDTQYF. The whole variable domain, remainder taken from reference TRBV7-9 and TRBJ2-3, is DTGVSQNPRHKITKRGQNVTFRCDPISEHNRLYWYRQTLGQGPEFLTYFQNEAQLEKSRLLSDRFSAERPKGSFSTLEIQRTEQGDSAMYLCASSQGGSGNTDTQYFGPGTRLTVL.

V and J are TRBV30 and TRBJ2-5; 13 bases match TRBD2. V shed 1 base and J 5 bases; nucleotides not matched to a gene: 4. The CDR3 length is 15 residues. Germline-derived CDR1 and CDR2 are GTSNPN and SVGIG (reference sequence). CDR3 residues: CAWSAGTSGIETQYF. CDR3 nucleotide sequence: TGTGCCTGGAGTGCCGGGACTAGCGGGATTGAGACCCAGTACTTC. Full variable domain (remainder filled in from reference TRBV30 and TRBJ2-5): SQTIHQWPATLVQPVGSPLSLECTVEGTSNPNLYWYRQAAGRGLQLLFYSVGIGQISSEVPQNLSASRPQDRQFILSSKKLLLSDSGFYLCAWSAGTSGIETQYFGPGTRLLVL.

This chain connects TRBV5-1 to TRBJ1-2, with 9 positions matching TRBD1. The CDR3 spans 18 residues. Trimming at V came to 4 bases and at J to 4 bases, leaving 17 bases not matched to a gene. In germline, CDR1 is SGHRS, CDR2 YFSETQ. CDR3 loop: CASSRNGQGMGSGYGYTF. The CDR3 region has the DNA TGCGCCAGCAGCCGGAATGGACAGGGGATGGGGTCGGGCTATGGCTACACCTTC.

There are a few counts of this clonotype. The CDR3 nucleotides are TGCGCCAGCCAAAACGGGGGCCTCAATTCCTACGAGCAGTACTTC. It encodes CASQNGGLNSYEQYF. The chain joins TRBV5-1 to TRBJ2-4; D assignment may be TRBD1 or TRBD2 (6 bases each). The J call may be incorrect, as the DNA end agrees better with TRBJ2-7. CDR1 is SGHRS and CDR2 is YFSETQ in the germline V gene. The CDR3 consists of 15 residues.

As DNA, the CDR3 is TGCGCCAGCAGCCGCGGACCGGGCAACGAGCAGTACTTC. As protein: CASSRGPGNEQYF. This rearrangement joins TRBV5-1 to TRBJ2-5; no clear D gene. The DNA end is a closer match to TRBJ2-7, so the J assignment may be wrong. Per the germline V gene, CDR1 is SGHRS and CDR2 is YFSETQ. The CDR3 spans 13 residues.

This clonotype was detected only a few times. The CDR3, as DNA: TGCAGTGCTAGAGATCCAAGACTAGCGGGGGCCTACGAGCAGTACTTC. Translated: CSARDPRLAGAYEQYF. J is TRBJ2-7 and V is TRBV20-1; 12 bases are shared with TRBD2. J was trimmed by 2 bases and V by 0 bases; bases with no gene match: 5. The CDR3 runs 16 residues. Germline V gives CDR1 DFQATT, CDR2 SNEGSKA (reference sequence).

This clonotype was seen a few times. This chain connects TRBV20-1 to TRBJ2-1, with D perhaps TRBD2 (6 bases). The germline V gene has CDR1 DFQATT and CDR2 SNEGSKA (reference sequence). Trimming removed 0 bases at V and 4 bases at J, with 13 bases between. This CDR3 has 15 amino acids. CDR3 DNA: TGCAGTGCTAGAGATGTGGGGGAGGAGTACAATGAGCAGTTCTTC. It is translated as CSARDVGEEYNEQFF.

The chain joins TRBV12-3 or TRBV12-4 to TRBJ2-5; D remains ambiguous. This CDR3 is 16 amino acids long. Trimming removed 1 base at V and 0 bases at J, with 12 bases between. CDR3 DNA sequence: TGTGCCAGCAGTTTAGATCGACGGCAGTACCAAGAGACCCAGTACTTC. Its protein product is CASSLDRRQYQETQYF.

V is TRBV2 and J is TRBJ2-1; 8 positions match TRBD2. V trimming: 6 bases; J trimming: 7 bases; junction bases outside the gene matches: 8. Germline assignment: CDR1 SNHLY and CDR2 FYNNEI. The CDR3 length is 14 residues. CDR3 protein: CASRATSGRNEQFF. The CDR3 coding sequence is TGTGCCAGCAGAGCGACCAGCGGGAGAAATGAGCAGTTCTTC.

CDR3 sequence reads: CSVEDRTSGRFEQFF. Written as DNA, the CDR3 is TGCAGCGTTGAAGATCGTACTAGCGGGAGGTTCGAGCAGTTCTTC. The chain has TRBV29-1 and TRBJ2-1, with 12 bases aligning to TRBD2. Per germline, CDR1 SQVTM and CDR2 ANQGSEA. V shed 0 bases and J 10 bases; nucleotides not matched to a gene: 7. The CDR3 covers 15 residues.

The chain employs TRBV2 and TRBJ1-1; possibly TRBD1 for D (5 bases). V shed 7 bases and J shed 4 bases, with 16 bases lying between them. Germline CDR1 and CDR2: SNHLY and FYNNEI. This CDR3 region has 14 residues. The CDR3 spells CASMVTQGFTEAFF. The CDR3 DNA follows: TGTGCCAGCATGGTCACGCAGGGCTTCACTGAAGCTTTCTTT. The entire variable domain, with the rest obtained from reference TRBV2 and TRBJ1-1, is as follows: EPEVTQTPSHQVTQMGQEVILRCVPISNHLYFYWYRQILGQKVEFLVSFYNNEISEKSEIFDDQFSVERPDGSNFTLKIRSTKLEDSAMYFCASMVTQGFTEAFFGQGTRLTVV.

CDR3 nucleotide sequence: TGTGCCAGCAGCACAAGGGGACTAGCGGGAGCAGATGCTGAGCAGTTCTTC. Its protein product is CASSTRGLAGADAEQFF. The chain joins TRBV7-9 to TRBJ2-1; 14 bases fit TRBD2. This CDR3 contains 17 residues. Per the germline V gene, CDR1 is SEHNR and CDR2 is FQNEAQ (reference sequence). V lost 5 bases to trimming and J lost 9 bases; unmatched junction nucleotides: 12.

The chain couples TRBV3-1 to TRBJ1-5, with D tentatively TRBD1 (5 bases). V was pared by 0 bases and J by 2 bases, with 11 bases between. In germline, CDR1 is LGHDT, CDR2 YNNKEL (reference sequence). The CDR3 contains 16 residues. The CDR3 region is CASSQDGGRGNQPQHF. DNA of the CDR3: TGTGCCAGCAGCCAAGATGGGGGACGCGGCAATCAGCCCCAGCATTTT.

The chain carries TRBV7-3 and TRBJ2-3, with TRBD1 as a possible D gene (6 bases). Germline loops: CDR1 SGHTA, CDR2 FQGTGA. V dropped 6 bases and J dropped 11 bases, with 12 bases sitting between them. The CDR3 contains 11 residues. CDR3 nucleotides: TGTGCCAGCAGTTCTCGGGACAAGCAGTATTTT. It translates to CASSSRDKQYF.

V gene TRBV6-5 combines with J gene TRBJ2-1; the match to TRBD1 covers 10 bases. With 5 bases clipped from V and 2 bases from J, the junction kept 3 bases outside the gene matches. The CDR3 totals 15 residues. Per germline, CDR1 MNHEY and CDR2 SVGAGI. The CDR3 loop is CASSRGQGTYNEQFF. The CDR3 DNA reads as TGTGCCAGCAGTCGGGGACAGGGGACCTACAATGAGCAGTTCTTC.

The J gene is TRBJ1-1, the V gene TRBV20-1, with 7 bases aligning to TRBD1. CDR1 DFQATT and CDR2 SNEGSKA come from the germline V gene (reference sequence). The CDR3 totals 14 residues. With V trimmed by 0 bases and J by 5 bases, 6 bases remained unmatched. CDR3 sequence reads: CSARDQGQKTEAFF. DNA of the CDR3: TGCAGTGCTAGAGATCAGGGACAGAAAACTGAAGCTTTCTTT.

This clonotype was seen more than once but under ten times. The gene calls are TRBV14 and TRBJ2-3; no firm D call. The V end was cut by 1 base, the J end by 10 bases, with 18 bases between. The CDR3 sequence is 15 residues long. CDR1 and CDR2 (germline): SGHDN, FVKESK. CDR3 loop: CASSQGVNRVYPQYF. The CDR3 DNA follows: TGTGCCAGCAGCCAAGGGGTTAACCGGGTCTATCCGCAGTATTTT.

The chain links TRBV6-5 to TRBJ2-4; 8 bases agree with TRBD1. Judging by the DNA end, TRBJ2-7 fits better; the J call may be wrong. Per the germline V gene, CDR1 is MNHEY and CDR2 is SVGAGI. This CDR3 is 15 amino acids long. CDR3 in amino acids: CASSYLPTGEYEQYF. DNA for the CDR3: TGTGCCAGCAGTTACCTCCCGACAGGGGAATACGAGCAGTACTTC.

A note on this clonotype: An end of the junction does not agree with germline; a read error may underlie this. The CDR3 coding sequence is TGCGCCAGCAGCACTGGTAGCGGGAACCAAGAGGCCCAGTACTTC. Its protein is CASSTGSGNQEAQYF. The chain joins TRBV5-1 to TRBJ2-5, with 8 nucleotides matching TRBD2. There are 15 residues in the CDR3. Germline loops: CDR1 SGHRS, CDR2 YFSETQ.

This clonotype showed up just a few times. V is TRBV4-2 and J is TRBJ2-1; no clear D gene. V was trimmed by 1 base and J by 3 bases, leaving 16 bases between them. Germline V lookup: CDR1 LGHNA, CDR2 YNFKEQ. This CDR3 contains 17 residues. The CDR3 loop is CASSQVLEARFYNEQFF. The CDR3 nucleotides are TGTGCCAGCAGCCAAGTCTTGGAAGCGAGATTCTACAATGAGCAGTTCTTC.

The CDR3 sequence is CASTGGAPGGNQPQHF. As DNA, the CDR3 is TGTGCCAGCACCGGGGGAGCTCCTGGGGGCAATCAGCCCCAGCATTTT. The J gene is TRBJ1-5, the V gene TRBV2; D may be TRBD1 (5 bases). Germline V lookup: CDR1 SNHLY, CDR2 FYNNEI. The CDR3 contains 16 residues. The V end lost 7 bases, the J end lost 2 bases, and 18 bases lay between the germline ends.